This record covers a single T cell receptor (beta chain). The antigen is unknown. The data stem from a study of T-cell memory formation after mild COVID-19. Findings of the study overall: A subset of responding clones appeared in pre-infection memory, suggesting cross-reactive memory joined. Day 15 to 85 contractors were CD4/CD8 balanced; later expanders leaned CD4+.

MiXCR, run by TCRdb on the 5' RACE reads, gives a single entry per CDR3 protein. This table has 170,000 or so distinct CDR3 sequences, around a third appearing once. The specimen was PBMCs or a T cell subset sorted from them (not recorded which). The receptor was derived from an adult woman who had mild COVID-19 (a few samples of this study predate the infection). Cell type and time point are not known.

CDR3 sequence (DNA): TGCGCCAGCAGCGCGGACGGATACACTGAAGCTTTCTTT. Its translation: CASSADGYTEAFF. The chain combines TRBV5-1 with TRBJ1-1; no definite D call. Trimming shortened V by 4 bases and J by 3 bases, and 10 bases separated the two germline ends. The CDR3 consists of 13 residues. Germline lookup yields CDR1 SGHRS and CDR2 YFSETQ.